This T cell receptor beta chain came from a study of blood T cells in healthy people across ages (dated by TCRdb to 2015 to 2017). Concerning the study at large: In model experiments, template switching captured roughly one uniquely barcoded TCR beta cDNA molecule for every two T cells. The study measured age-related changes in TCR beta repertoire diversity using deep sequencing normalized with unique cDNA molecular identifiers. The donors were divided into four age groups: young (average approximately 15 years), middle-aged (approximately 39), aged (about 62) and long-lived (82). To avoid experimental bias, donors of different ages were distributed randomly across sequencing lanes. Using the same blood draw, the study looked at two additional independent replicas of 1 million unique cDNA reads for two donors, one aged 18 to 30 and the other aged 80 or older.

There are a few counts of this clonotype. Its antigen specificity is not known. No quality values exist for individual bases; no much larger clone is one base distant. In the germline V gene, CDR1 corresponds to MGHRA and CDR2 to YSYEKL. V is pruned by 4 bases and J by 6 bases, leaving 7 bases of the junction without a gene match. Including the terminal cysteine and phenylalanine, the CDR3 comprises 17 residues. Just CDR3 DNA is preserved here, 51 bases in frame from base 1. The paper as a whole reports these results and caveats: Since profiling was done on bulk unsorted PBMCs, naive and antigen-experienced compartments could not be conclusively compared. As age increased, observed TCR beta diversity per million T cells dropped in a roughly linear way, and a significant reduction was already evident by age 40. There was a strong correlation between observed TCR beta diversity and the percentage of naive T cells measured by flow cytometry. Because the CMV infection status of the donors was unknown, age-related changes in expanded clonotypes may potentially have been confounded. Compared with the aged group, the long-lived group had more naive CD4+ T cells, fewer expanded clones and increased TCR diversity, a pattern suggesting age selection. Estimates of total diversity based on one million sequenced T cells were regarded as lower bounds and as underestimates.

Receptors were amplified or captured by 5' RACE. For sequencing, an Illumina HiSeq 2500 was employed. The second PCR ran for roughly 7 to 11 cycles and used a J-beta primer mix along with a sample-barcoded 5' primer. A template-switch 5' adaptor carrying 12 random nucleotides introduced a unique molecular identifier onto each TCR beta cDNA molecule. Each sample yielded at least 3 million CDR3-containing paired-end reads. The Mint cDNA synthesis kit, primed by a TRBC-specific oligonucleotide, was used to synthesize first-strand cDNA from all RNA. All cDNA was treated with uracil-DNA glycosylase and then went through a first 18-cycle PCR with the universal primers M1SS and BC2_uni_R. The study's processing was this. For normalization, 1 million high-quality reads were randomly selected from each sample, with every read carrying a distinct molecular identifier. Instead of being binned into consensus sequences, reads that shared molecular identifiers were thrown out. CDR3 identification, clonotype clustering and error correction used MiTCR with a Q25 quality threshold and the strictest error-elimination algorithm. A nonparametric unseen species model with Euler transformation was used to estimate a lower bound on total TCR beta diversity. The raw public data were reprocessed by TCRdb itself: fastp quality trimming at Q25, MiXCR clonotype calling, in-frame beta chains only. All rows with the same CDR3 protein become a single entry with the most common DNA and genes. The V and J calls come from TCRdb's annotation, not from the publication. A total of 720,000 or so distinct CDR3 sequences appear in this sample, roughly two fifths of them only once. The ten largest account for around 30% of the sample.

The donors were roughly 39 Caucasian individuals from Russia, aged 6 to 90 years, who were systemically healthy. Each donor gave ten milliliters of peripheral blood, collected into EDTA-treated Vacutainer tubes. Ficoll-Paque density-gradient centrifugation was used to isolate PBMCs, with at least 7 million per sample. Total RNA was extracted from PBMCs with Trizol reagent, with at least 5 micrograms obtained per sample. For every donor, an aliquot of PBMCs went through flow cytometry to measure the percentages of naive CD45RAhigh/CD27high T cells. The chain joins TRBV4-1 to TRBJ2-3, with 16 bases aligning to TRBD2. This TCR came from a man older than 75 in good health. Sequencing was done on a sample of blood. The base sequence is TGCGCCAGCAGCCCGGGGACTAGCGGGGGGGTCCGGGATACGCAGTATTTT. Its coded protein is CASSPGTSGGVRDTQYF.